This T cell receptor beta chain is from a study of cytomegalovirus exposure and HLA in healthy donors. Turning to the study itself: Genetic ancestry analysis placed about 76% of the 398 donors that were genotyped in the Caucasian-associated cluster. Study-level findings and limits: In a later analysis, TCR beta V- and J-gene trimming was associated with a missense DCLRE1C variant. When the data were analyzed later, several of the most significant clusters appeared to be linked to common viral pathogens. The study designated 164 TCR beta chains cytomegalovirus-associated.

This clone appeared a few times. Its antigen is as yet unknown. V was cut by 0 bases and J by 5 bases, with 11 bases left in between. From germline, CDR1 is SGHTS and CDR2 YDEGEE. The CDR3 consists of 14 residues. Use of 60 Vbeta and 13 Jbeta primers characterized the PCR. The assay was immunoSEQ multiplex PCR, and TCRdb's table has in-frame clones only and misses some. Of about 110,000 clones in the sample, 65% to 75% were seen once. This chain joins TRBV5-8 and TRBJ2-5; D unclear. This receptor was obtained from a female donor in good health and CMV-seronegative. Specimen: PBMCs. The CDR3 DNA follows: TGTGCCAGCAGCTTGGGATGGTCCCGGGAGACCCAGTACTTC. It codes for CASSLGWSRETQYF. Filled out from reference TRBV5-8 and TRBJ2-5, the complete variable domain reads EAGVTQSPTHLIKTRGQQATLRCSPISGHTSVYWYQQALGLGLQFLLWYDEGEERNRGNFPPRFSGRQFPNYSSELNVNALELEDSALYLCASSLGWSRETQYFGPGTRLLVL.